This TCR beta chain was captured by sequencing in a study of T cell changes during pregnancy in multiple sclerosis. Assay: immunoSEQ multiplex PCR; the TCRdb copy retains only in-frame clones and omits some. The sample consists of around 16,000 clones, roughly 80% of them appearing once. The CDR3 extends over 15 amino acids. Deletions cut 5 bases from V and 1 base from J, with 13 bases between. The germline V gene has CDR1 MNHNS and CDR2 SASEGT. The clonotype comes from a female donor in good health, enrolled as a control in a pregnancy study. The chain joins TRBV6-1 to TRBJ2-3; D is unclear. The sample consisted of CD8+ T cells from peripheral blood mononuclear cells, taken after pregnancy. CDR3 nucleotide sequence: TGTGCCAGCAGTCCCACTGTGAGCGGCACAGATACGCAGTATTTT. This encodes CASSPTVSGTDTQYF.